These 23 T cell receptor beta chains were sequenced from one sample in a study of blood T cell repertoires in COVID-19. The repertoire was sequenced with immunoSEQ multiplex PCR; TCRdb's copy has only in-frame clones and lacks some. The sample shows nearly 200,000 clones, 84% of them seen only once. Material for sequencing was peripheral blood. The receptors here all came from a woman in her seventies with active or convalescent COVID-19.

This clone was seen only a few times. The chain couples TRBV3-1 (or the pseudogene TRBV3-2) to TRBJ1-1; weak D call: TRBD1 (5 bases). The ends were cut back, 0 bases at V and 4 bases at J, with 9 bases in the middle. CDR1 is LGHDT, CDR2 YNNKEL, per germline (reference sequence). CDR3 length: 14 residues. The CDR3 coding sequence is TGTGCCAGCAGCCAAGATCTCGGGGGCACTGAAGCTTTCTTT. Translating gives CASSQDLGGTEAFF.

The V call is TRBV4-1, the J call TRBJ1-4, with 8 bases fitting TRBD1. The CDR3 extends over 15 amino acids. Looked up from germline, CDR1 is MGHRA and CDR2 is YSYEKL. V was pared by 4 bases and J by 6 bases, with 7 bases of the junction left unmatched. CDR3 DNA: TGCGCCAGCAGCCCAGGACAGGGAGGAGATGAAAAACTGTTTTTT. Translation: CASSPGQGGDEKLFF.

The rearrangement links TRBV19 to TRBJ1-6, with 7 bases identical to TRBD1. After removal of 5 bases from V and 8 bases from J, the junction contained 9 bases not matched to a gene. CDR1 is LNHDA and CDR2 is SQIVND in the germline V gene (reference sequence). The length of the CDR3 is 15 residues. The CDR3 reads CASSVKTGTDSPLHF. CDR3 DNA sequence: TGTGCCAGTAGTGTAAAGACAGGGACGGATTCACCCCTCCACTTT.

This chain uses TRBV6-6 with TRBJ2-2, with D tentatively TRBD1 (5 bases). The V end lost 8 bases, the J end lost 1 base, and 8 bases lay between the germline ends. Germline V gene sequence: CDR1 MNHNY, CDR2 SVGAGI (reference sequence). This CDR3 comprises 13 residues. CDR3 protein: CASYTGNTGELFF. CDR3 nucleotides: TGTGCCAGCTACACAGGGAACACCGGGGAGCTGTTTTTT.

The chain employs TRBV19 and TRBJ2-7; 11 bases are a match to TRBD2. With V trimmed by 3 bases and J by 4 bases, 8 bases remained unmatched. The germline gives CDR1 LNHDA, CDR2 SQIVND (reference sequence). CDR3 size: 16 residues. DNA of the CDR3: TGTGCCAGTAGTATCGGCCTAGCGGGAGGAAGATACGAGCAGTACTTC. Its protein is CASSIGLAGGRYEQYF.

V usage is TRBV12-5 and J usage is TRBJ2-1; maybe TRBD1 (6 bases). This CDR3 spans 14 amino acids. V was pared by 0 bases and J by 10 bases, with 13 bases between. Germline CDR1 LGHNT, CDR2 FRNRAP. CDR3 nucleotides: TGTGCTAGTGGTTTGGTGGCAGGGGATCGGGAGCAGTTCTTC. Protein sequence: CASGLVAGDREQFF.

The V gene is TRBV5-1, the J gene TRBJ2-3; weak D call: TRBD1 (7 bases). Trimming pared 1 base from V and 7 bases from J, leaving 13 bases between. The germline CDR1 and CDR2 sequences are SGHRS and YFSETQ. The CDR3 totals 14 residues. The CDR3 DNA reads as TGCGCCAGCAGCTTGCTGCAGGGGGGCTATACGCAGTATTTT. This encodes CASSLLQGGYTQYF.

The chain couples TRBV2 to TRBJ2-1, with 8 nucleotides matching TRBD1. Germline trimming cut 7 bases from V and 0 bases from J; bases unmatched to any gene: 5. The germline V gene encodes CDR1 SNHLY and CDR2 FYNNEI. This CDR3 is built from 15 residues. This CDR3 is CASKRQGSSYNEQFF. The CDR3 nucleotides read TGTGCCAGCAAACGACAGGGGAGCTCCTACAATGAGCAGTTCTTC.

In the case of this clone: Other DNA sequences in this sample translate to the same CDR3. The rearrangement joins TRBV5-1 to TRBJ2-1; D might be TRBD2 (6 bases). Trimming stripped 5 bases from V and 9 bases from J, with 12 bases between. The CDR3 has 12 amino acids. Germline CDR1 SGHRS, CDR2 YFSETQ. CDR3 in amino acids: CASSLAGGEQFF. The CDR3 region has the DNA TGCGCCAGCAGTCTGGCCGGGGGTGAGCAGTTCTTC.

V is TRBV6-6 and J is TRBJ2-1; D gene ambiguous. V lost 5 bases and J lost 0, with 11 bases in between. CDR1 is MNHNY and CDR2 is SVGAGI in the germline V gene (reference sequence). This CDR3 spans 15 amino acids. The CDR3 region has the DNA TGTGCCAGCAGTGTCGGGTTGAGCTCCTACAATGAGCAGTTCTTC. It codes for CASSVGLSSYNEQFF.

This clone has just one count. This rearrangement joins TRBV6-5 to TRBJ1-2; D is perhaps TRBD1 (5 bases). The germline V gene encodes CDR1 MNHEY and CDR2 SVGAGI. Deletions cut 2 bases from V and 5 bases from J, with 9 bases between. The CDR3 loop spans 13 amino acids. CDR3 loop: CASSYQQEYGYTF. In DNA, the CDR3 is TGTGCCAGCAGTTACCAACAGGAATATGGCTACACCTTC.

The genes are TRBV9 and TRBJ1-6, with D tentatively TRBD1 (5 bases). V gave up 3 bases and J gave up 9 bases, with 16 bases separating them. The CDR3 consists of 15 residues. Germline CDR1 and CDR2: SGDLS and YYNGEE. CDR3 sequence reads: CASSAQSGGVSPLHF. DNA of the CDR3: TGTGCCAGCAGCGCCCAGTCGGGGGGGGTTTCACCCCTCCACTTT.

The rearrangement joins TRBV3-1 (or the pseudogene TRBV3-2) to TRBJ1-1; maybe TRBD1 (6 bases). Germline lookup yields CDR1 LGHDT and CDR2 YNNKEL (reference sequence). CDR3 length: 17 amino acids. Trimming pared 0 bases from V and 5 bases from J, leaving 19 bases between. CDR3: CASSQDVGGLGGTEAFF. The CDR3 region has the DNA TGTGCCAGCAGCCAAGATGTCGGAGGTTTAGGGGGAACTGAAGCTTTCTTT.

CDR3 DNA sequence: TGCGCCAGCAGTGACAGGGCCGCCTACGAGCAGTACTTC. Translation: CASSDRAAYEQYF. The rearrangement uses TRBV10-2 and TRBJ2-7; D perhaps matches TRBD1 (5 bases). This CDR3 spans 13 amino acids. Deletions cut 3 bases from V and 2 bases from J, with 8 bases between. Germline-derived CDR1 and CDR2 are WSHSY and SAAADI.

The CDR3 DNA follows: TGTGCCAGCAGCAAAAGGGTATTACAGGGTGAATGGCACTATGGCTACACCTTC. Amino acids: CASSKRVLQGEWHYGYTF. This chain links TRBV21-1 with TRBJ1-2; the D call TRBD1 from the table was never checked on the DNA. TRBV21-1 is a recognized pseudogene. The CDR3 has 18 residues.

V gene TRBV30 combines with J gene TRBJ1-1; D is possibly TRBD1 (6 bases). The CDR3 is made up of 14 amino acids. Trimming pared 0 bases from V and 4 bases from J, leaving 12 bases between. Germline CDR1 reads GTSNPN; CDR2 reads SVGIG (reference sequence). The CDR3 reads CAWSVHPGVTEAFF. DNA for the CDR3: TGTGCCTGGAGTGTACACCCAGGGGTCACTGAAGCTTTCTTT.

The rearrangement links TRBV6-5 to TRBJ2-3, with 8 bases matching TRBD2. After removal of 8 bases from V and 7 bases from J, the junction contained 2 bases not matched to a gene. Germline lookup yields CDR1 MNHEY and CDR2 SVGAGI. The CDR3 has 11 amino acids. CDR3 in DNA: TGTGCCAGCCGCGGGGGGCATACGCAGTATTTT. Its protein is CASRGGHTQYF.

The chain uses TRBV11-3 and TRBJ2-7; 10 positions agree with TRBD2. Looked up from germline, CDR1 is SGHNT and CDR2 is YENEEA. V lost 0 bases, J lost 3 bases, and 11 bases stayed unmatched. The CDR3 extends over 18 amino acids. The chain's CDR3 is CASSLDPPSGREDYEQYF. The CDR3 DNA reads TGTGCCAGCAGCTTAGATCCCCCTAGCGGGAGAGAGGACTACGAGCAGTACTTC.

As regards this clone: The sample has other DNA sequences that encode this CDR3 too. V is TRBV11-2 and J is TRBJ2-1; 14 bases agree with TRBD2. CDR1 SGHAT and CDR2 FQNNGV come from the germline V gene. The CDR3 runs to 15 residues. J gave up 10 bases and V 1 base, and 3 bases lay outside the gene matches. The CDR3 is CASSLGLAGGGEQFF. The CDR3 DNA sequence: TGTGCCAGCAGCTTAGGACTAGCGGGAGGGGGGGAGCAGTTCTTC. Variable domain in full (rest from reference TRBV11-2 and TRBJ2-1): EAGVAQSPRYKIIEKRQSVAFWCNPISGHATLYWYQQILGQGPKLLIQFQNNGVVDDSQLPKDRFSAERLKGVDSTLKIQPAKLEDSAVYLCASSLGLAGGGEQFFGPGTRLTVL.

In DNA form, the CDR3 reads TGTGCCAGCAGCTTCCGGGACTCGCACCTCCCAAGTACGCAGTATTTT. Protein: CASSFRDSHLPSTQYF. V gene TRBV11-2 combines with J gene TRBJ2-3, with D perhaps TRBD2 (6 bases). The CDR3 contains 16 residues. The V gene lost 3 bases and the J gene lost 8 bases, with 21 bases spanning the gap. Germline V gene data show CDR1 as SGHAT and CDR2 as FQNNGV.

This clone was picked up a small number of times. The genes are TRBV4-2 and TRBJ2-4; D is unclear. Deletions cut 2 bases from V and 0 bases from J, with 5 bases between. CDR1 LGHNA and CDR2 YNFKEQ come from the germline V gene. CDR3 size: 14 residues. The CDR3 bases are TGTGCCAGCAGCCAATCACTAGCCAAAAACATTCAGTACTTC. Amino acid sequence: CASSQSLAKNIQYF.

This chain joins TRBV24-1 and TRBJ2-5; 12 positions agree with TRBD2. Looked up from germline, CDR1 is KGHDR and CDR2 is SFDVKD. The CDR3 is 17 residues long. V gave up 3 bases and J gave up 4 bases; unmatched junction bases: 8. The CDR3 sequence: CATSDALAGGPIETQYF. CDR3 in DNA: TGTGCCACCAGTGATGCCCTAGCGGGAGGGCCAATAGAGACCCAGTACTTC.

This chain links TRBV16 with TRBJ1-5; weak D call: TRBD1 (5 bases). Trimming removed 1 base at V and 1 base at J, with 14 bases between. The CDR3 runs 17 residues. Germline V gene data show CDR1 as KGHSY and CDR2 as FQNENV. The CDR3 bases are TGTGCCAGCAGCCAATGGGGCGGGGCGCAAAGCAATCAGCCCCAGCATTTT. Translating gives CASSQWGGAQSNQPQHF.